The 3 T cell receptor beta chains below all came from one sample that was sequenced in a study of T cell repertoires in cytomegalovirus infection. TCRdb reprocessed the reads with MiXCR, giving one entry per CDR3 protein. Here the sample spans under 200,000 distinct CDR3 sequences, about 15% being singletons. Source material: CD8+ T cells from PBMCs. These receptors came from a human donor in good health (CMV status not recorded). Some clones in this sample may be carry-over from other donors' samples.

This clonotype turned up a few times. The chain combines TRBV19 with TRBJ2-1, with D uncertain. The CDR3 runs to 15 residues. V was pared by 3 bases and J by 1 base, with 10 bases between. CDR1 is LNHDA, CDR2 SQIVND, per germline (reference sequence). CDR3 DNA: TGTGCCAGTAGTATCTTCGAGACTTCCTACAATGAGCAGTTCTTC. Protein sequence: CASSIFETSYNEQFF.

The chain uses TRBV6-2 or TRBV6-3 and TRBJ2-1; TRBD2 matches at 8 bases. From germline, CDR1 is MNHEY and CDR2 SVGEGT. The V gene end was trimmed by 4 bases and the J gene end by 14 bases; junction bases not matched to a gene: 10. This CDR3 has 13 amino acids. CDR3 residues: CASSSSMGLGEFF. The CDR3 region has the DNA TGTGCCAGCAGTTCCTCAATGGGACTAGGGGAGTTCTTC.

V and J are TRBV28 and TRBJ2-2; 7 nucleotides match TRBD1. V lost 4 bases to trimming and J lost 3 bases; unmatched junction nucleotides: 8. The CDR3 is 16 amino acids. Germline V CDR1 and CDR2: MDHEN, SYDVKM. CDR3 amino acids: CASSSPKGADTGELFF. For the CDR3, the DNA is TGTGCCAGCAGTTCCCCGAAGGGGGCCGACACCGGGGAGCTGTTTTTT.